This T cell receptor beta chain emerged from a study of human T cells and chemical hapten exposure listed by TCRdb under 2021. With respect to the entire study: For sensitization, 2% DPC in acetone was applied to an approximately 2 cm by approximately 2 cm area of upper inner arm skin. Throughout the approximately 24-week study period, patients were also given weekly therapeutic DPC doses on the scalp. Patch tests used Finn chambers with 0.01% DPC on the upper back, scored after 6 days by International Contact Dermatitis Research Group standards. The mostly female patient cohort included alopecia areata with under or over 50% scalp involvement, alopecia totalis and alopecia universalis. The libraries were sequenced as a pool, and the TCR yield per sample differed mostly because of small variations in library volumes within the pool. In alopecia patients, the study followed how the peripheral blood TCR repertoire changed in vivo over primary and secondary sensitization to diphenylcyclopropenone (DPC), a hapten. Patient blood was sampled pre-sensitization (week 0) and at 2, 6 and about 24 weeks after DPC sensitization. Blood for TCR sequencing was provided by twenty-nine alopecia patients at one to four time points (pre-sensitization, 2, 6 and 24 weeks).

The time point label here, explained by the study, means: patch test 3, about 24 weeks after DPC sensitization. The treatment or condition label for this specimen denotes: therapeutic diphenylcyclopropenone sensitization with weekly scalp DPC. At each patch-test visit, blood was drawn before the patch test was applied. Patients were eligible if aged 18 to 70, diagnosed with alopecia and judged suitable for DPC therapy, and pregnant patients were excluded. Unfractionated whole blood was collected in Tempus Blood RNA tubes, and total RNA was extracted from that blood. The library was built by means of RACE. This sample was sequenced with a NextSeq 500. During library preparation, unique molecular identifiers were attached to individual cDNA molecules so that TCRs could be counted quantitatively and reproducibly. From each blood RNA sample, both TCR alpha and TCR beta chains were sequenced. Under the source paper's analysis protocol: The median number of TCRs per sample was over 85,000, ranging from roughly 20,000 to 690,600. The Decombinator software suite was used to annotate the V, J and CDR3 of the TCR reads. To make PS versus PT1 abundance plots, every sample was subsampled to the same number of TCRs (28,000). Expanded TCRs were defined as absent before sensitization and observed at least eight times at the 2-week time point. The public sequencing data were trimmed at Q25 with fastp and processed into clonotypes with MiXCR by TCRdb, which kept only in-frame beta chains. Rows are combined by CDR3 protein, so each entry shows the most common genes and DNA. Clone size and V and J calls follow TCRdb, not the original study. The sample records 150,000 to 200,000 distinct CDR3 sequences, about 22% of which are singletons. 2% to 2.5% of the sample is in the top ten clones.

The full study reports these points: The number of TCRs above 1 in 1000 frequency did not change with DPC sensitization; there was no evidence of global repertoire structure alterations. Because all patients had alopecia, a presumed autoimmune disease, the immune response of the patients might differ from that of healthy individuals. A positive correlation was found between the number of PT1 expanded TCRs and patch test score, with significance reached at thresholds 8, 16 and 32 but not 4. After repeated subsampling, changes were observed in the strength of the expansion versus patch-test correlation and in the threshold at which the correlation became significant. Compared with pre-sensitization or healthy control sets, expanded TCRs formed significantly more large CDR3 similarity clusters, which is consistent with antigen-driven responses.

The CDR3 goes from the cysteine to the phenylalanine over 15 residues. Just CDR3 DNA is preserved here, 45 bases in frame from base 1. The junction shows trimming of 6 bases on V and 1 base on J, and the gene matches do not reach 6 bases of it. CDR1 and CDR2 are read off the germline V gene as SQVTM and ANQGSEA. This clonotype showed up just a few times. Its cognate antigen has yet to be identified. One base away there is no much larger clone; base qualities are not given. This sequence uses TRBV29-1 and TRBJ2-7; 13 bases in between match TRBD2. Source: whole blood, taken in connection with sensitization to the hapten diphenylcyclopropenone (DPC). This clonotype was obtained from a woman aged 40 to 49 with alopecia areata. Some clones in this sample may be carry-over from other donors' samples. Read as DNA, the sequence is TGCAGCGTCCGAATGGGACTAGCGGGATCCTACGAGCAGTACTTC. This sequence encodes CSVRMGLAGSYEQYF.